Below are 19 T cell receptor beta chains sequenced from a single sample in a study of blood T cell repertoires in COVID-19. This table comes from immunoSEQ multiplex PCR, and its TCRdb copy is limited to in-frame clones, with some not included. The repertoire holds roughly 300,000 clones, with about 85% as singletons. Material for sequencing was PBMCs or T cells enriched from blood (not recorded which). All receptors derive from a woman between 45 and 60 years old who had recovered from COVID-19.

V usage is TRBV7-3 and J usage is TRBJ2-3, with TRBD2 identical over 9 bases. Germline V gene data show CDR1 as SGHTA and CDR2 as FQGTGA. This CDR3 comprises 15 residues. Trimming at V came to 4 bases and at J to 1 base, leaving 3 bases not matched to a gene. CDR3: CASSSAGGRTDTQYF. The CDR3 nucleotides read TGTGCCAGCAGCTCAGCGGGGGGACGCACAGATACGCAGTATTTT.

The J gene is TRBJ2-2, the V gene TRBV11-2, with 10 bases lining up with TRBD1. Germline CDR1 is SGHAT and CDR2 is FQNNGV. There are 15 residues in the CDR3. Unmatched junction bases numbered 2, after V lost 2 bases and J lost 5 bases. In DNA form, the CDR3 reads TGTGCCAGCAGCTTAAGGGGACAGGGGACCGGGGAGCTGTTTTTT. Protein: CASSLRGQGTGELFF.

The sample holds a few counts of this clone. The genes are TRBV5-8 and TRBJ2-2, with a weak D call TRBD1 (6 bases). The germline V gene encodes CDR1 SGHTS and CDR2 YDEGEE. Trimming removed 3 bases at V and 2 bases at J, with 11 bases between. The CDR3 totals 15 residues. The CDR3: CASSSGQPNTGELFF. Written as DNA, the CDR3 is TGTGCCAGCAGCTCCGGACAGCCTAACACCGGGGAGCTGTTTTTT.

CDR3 region: CASSSEGAGDQPQHF. The CDR3 DNA reads TGTGCCAGCAGCTCCGAAGGGGCAGGGGATCAGCCCCAGCATTTT. The V call is TRBV7-9, the J call TRBJ1-5; D possibly corresponds to TRBD1 (6 bases). With 4 bases removed from V and 5 bases from J, the gap between germline ends came to 15 bases. The CDR3 loop spans 15 amino acids. CDR1 is SEHNR and CDR2 is FQNEAQ in the germline V gene (reference sequence).

This clone was observed a handful of times. The genes are TRBV18 and TRBJ1-2, with 7 bases aligning to TRBD1. Germline trimming cut 4 bases from V and 4 bases from J; bases unmatched to any gene: 3. The CDR3 spans 13 residues. Germline V gene sequence: CDR1 KGHSH, CDR2 LQKENI. CDR3 sequence reads: CASSRDSVYGYTF. CDR3 sequence (DNA): TGTGCCAGCTCACGGGACAGCGTCTATGGCTACACCTTC. Full variable domain (outside the CDR3, taken from reference TRBV18 and TRBJ1-2): NAGVMQNPRHLVRRRGQEARLRCSPMKGHSHVYWYRQLPEEGLKFMVYLQKENIIDESGMPKERFSAEFPKEGPSILRIQQVVRGDSAAYFCASSRDSVYGYTFGSGTRLTVV.

The chain joins TRBV16 to TRBJ1-1; 10 bases are shared with TRBD1. With V trimmed by 4 bases and J by 5 bases, 4 bases remained unmatched. The germline gives CDR1 KGHSY, CDR2 FQNENV. There are 14 residues in the CDR3. The CDR3 protein is CASSPGQGRTEAFF. For the CDR3, the DNA is TGTGCCAGCAGCCCGGGACAGGGGAGAACTGAAGCTTTCTTT.

This chain links TRBV19 with TRBJ1-3; TRBD1 might be the D (6 bases). With 5 bases removed from V and 2 bases from J, the gap between germline ends came to 19 bases. This CDR3 contains 17 residues. The V gene's germline CDR1 is LNHDA and CDR2 SQIVND (reference sequence). The CDR3 protein is CASSPRGGLGAGNTIYF. The CDR3 DNA reads as TGTGCCAGTAGTCCCCGCGGGGGGCTAGGTGCTGGAAACACCATATATTTT.

The genes are TRBV5-1 and TRBJ1-6; 7 positions match TRBD1. J lost 10 bases, V lost 0 bases, and 7 bases had no gene match. This CDR3 contains 15 residues. Germline loops: CDR1 SGHRS, CDR2 YFSETQ. This CDR3 reads CASSLADRERSPLHF. The CDR3 region has the DNA TGCGCCAGCAGCTTGGCCGACAGGGAGAGATCACCCCTCCACTTT.

This rearrangement joins TRBV29-1 to TRBJ2-5; weak D call: TRBD1 (5 bases). Between the trimmed V and J ends, which lost 3 bases and 2 bases, there was a span of 10 bases. The CDR3 has 13 residues. The germline CDR1 and CDR2 sequences are SQVTM and ANQGSEA. This CDR3 is CSVEGRAQETQYF. The CDR3 DNA reads TGCAGCGTTGAGGGCAGGGCGCAAGAGACCCAGTACTTC.

This clone appeared a single time. The chain is built from TRBV19 and TRBJ1-2; the match to TRBD1 covers 9 bases. Germline CDR1 LNHDA, CDR2 SQIVND (reference sequence). This CDR3 is built from 14 residues. J was trimmed by 7 bases and V by 5 bases; bases with no gene match: 8. The DNA for the CDR3 is TGTGCCAGTAGTTCACCCGGGACAGGGAGTGGCTACACCTTC. This codes for CASSSPGTGSGYTF.

The rearrangement uses TRBV5-1 and TRBJ2-7, with TRBD2 as a possible D gene (7 bases). This CDR3 comprises 13 residues. Trimming took off 3 bases at V and 5 bases at J, with 12 bases between the two ends. Germline assignment: CDR1 SGHRS and CDR2 YFSETQ. The CDR3 reads CASSSRGDNEQYF. CDR3 nucleotide sequence: TGCGCCAGCAGCTCCCGGGGGGACAACGAGCAGTACTTC.

This rearrangement joins TRBV7-2 to TRBJ2-3; 10 positions agree with TRBD2. Trimming at V came to 7 bases and at J to 7 bases, leaving 14 bases not matched to a gene. The CDR3 contains 16 residues. Germline V gives CDR1 SGHTA, CDR2 FQGNSA. In DNA form, the CDR3 reads TGTGCCAGCATCACGAGTTGGGCTAGCGGGAGTAATACGCAGTATTTT. Translated, it gives CASITSWASGSNTQYF. The full variable domain, in which reference TRBV7-2 and TRBJ2-3 provide the parts outside the CDR3, is GAGVSQSPSNKVTEKGKDVELRCDPISGHTALYWYRQSLGQGLEFLIYFQGNSAPDKSGLPSDRFSAERTGGSVSTLTIQRTQQEDSAVYLCASITSWASGSNTQYFGPGTRLTVL.

The rearrangement joins TRBV21-1 to TRBJ2-2; the D call in the table, TRBD1, was not verified against the DNA. TRBV21-1 is annotated as a pseudogene. The CDR3 is made up of 15 amino acids. CDR3 nucleotide sequence: TGTGCCAGCAGCAAGGGACAGGCGAACACCGGGGAGCTGTTTTTT. Protein sequence: CASSKGQANTGELFF.

The chain links TRBV30 to TRBJ2-7; 8 bases map to TRBD1. V was clipped by 3 bases and J by 9 bases; unmatched bases: 10. The CDR3 runs to 13 residues. Germline lookup yields CDR1 GTSNPN and CDR2 SVGIG (reference sequence). CDR3 protein: CAWSGQGLGGQYF. The CDR3 DNA is TGTGCCTGGAGCGGACAGGGCTTGGGAGGGCAGTACTTC.

J is TRBJ1-2 and V is TRBV29-1, with no clear D. CDR3 length equals 17 residues. Trimming removed 0 bases from V and 0 bases from J, with 17 bases in between. Germline loops: CDR1 SQVTM, CDR2 ANQGSEA. The CDR3 coding sequence is TGCAGCGTTGAAGATTGGTCCGGTTTTTTAGCTAACTATGGCTACACCTTC. Its protein product is CSVEDWSGFLANYGYTF.

This rearrangement joins TRBV27 to TRBJ2-7, with D perhaps TRBD2 (6 bases). Trimming took 3 bases from V and 3 from J, leaving 9 bases between them. CDR1 is MNHEY and CDR2 is SMNVEV in the germline V gene (reference sequence). This CDR3 comprises 13 residues. CDR3 DNA sequence: TGTGCCAGCAGTTTTGCCGGGGGCTACGAGCAGTACTTC. It is translated as CASSFAGGYEQYF.

CDR3 sequence: CASSRVGGEETQYF. The CDR3 DNA is TGCGCCAGCAGCCGCGTGGGAGGTGAAGAGACCCAGTACTTC. V gene TRBV5-1 combines with J gene TRBJ2-5, with a weak D call TRBD2 (6 bases). CDR3 size: 14 residues. Germline V gene lookup returns CDR1 SGHRS and CDR2 YFSETQ. V was shortened by 4 bases and J by 3 bases, with 13 bases between the two germline ends. The whole variable domain, filled in from reference TRBV5-1 and TRBJ2-5, reads KAGVTQTPRYLIKTRGQQVTLSCSPISGHRSVSWYQQTPGQGLQFLFEYFSETQRNKGNFPGRFSGRQFSNSRSEMNVSTLELGDSALYLCASSRVGGEETQYFGPGTRLLVL.

The chain uses TRBV7-8 and TRBJ2-5; a possible D gene is TRBD1 (6 bases). Germline lookup yields CDR1 SGHVS and CDR2 FQNEAQ. The CDR3 runs to 13 residues. Trimming took off 6 bases at V and 4 bases at J, with 12 bases between the two ends. The CDR3 DNA reads as TGTGCCAGCAGACAGGGATTTAGAGAGACCCAGTACTTC. Amino acids: CASRQGFRETQYF.

The V gene is TRBV7-2, the J gene TRBJ1-4, with D maybe TRBD1 (5 bases). CDR1 SGHTA and CDR2 FQGNSA come from the germline V gene. The CDR3 has 18 residues. V was pared by 2 bases and J by 3 bases, with 19 bases between. The CDR3 bases are TGTGCCAGCAGCTTAAATAATTTTAGACAGAGCCCTAATGAAAAACTGTTTTTT. Translation: CASSLNNFRQSPNEKLFF.